Each of the 18 T cell receptor beta chains below was sequenced from the same sample in a study of graft-versus-host responses after intestinal transplantation. The protocol was immunoSEQ multiplex PCR, while the TCRdb copy is restricted to in-frame clones and leaves out a portion. In the table there are about 110,000 clones, just over 90% of which are singletons. These TCRs are of unknown antigen specificity. The source material was unstimulated CD8+ T cells sorted from spleen or lymph node cells, sampled before intestinal transplant. The receptor source for this set is a human donor who received an intestinal transplant.

CDR3: CASSSRQGGSSYNEQFF. The CDR3 DNA is TGTGCCAGCAGCTCTCGACAGGGAGGGAGCTCCTACAATGAGCAGTTCTTC. The rearrangement joins TRBV5-4 to TRBJ2-1; D may match TRBD1 or TRBD2 (7 bases each). In germline, CDR1 is SGHNT, CDR2 YYREEE (reference sequence). The V gene lost 3 bases and the J gene lost 0 bases, with 16 bases spanning the gap. The CDR3 has 17 residues.

This clone was picked up one time. V usage is TRBV5-4 and J usage is TRBJ1-1; the D is unclear. V was shortened by 0 bases and J by 1 base, with 10 bases between the two germline ends. Germline CDR1 and CDR2: SGHNT and YYREEE (reference sequence). The CDR3 is made up of 15 amino acids. The CDR3 DNA is TGTGCCAGCAGCTTGGAGGTCATCGGGAACACTGAAGCTTTCTTT. Translated, it gives CASSLEVIGNTEAFF.

The J gene is TRBJ2-7, the V gene TRBV11-2, with D perhaps assigned TRBD1 or TRBD2 (6 bases each). The CDR3 runs 15 residues. The germline CDR1 and CDR2 sequences are SGHAT and FQNNGV. V lost 4 bases and J 2 bases, leaving 15 bases between the germline ends. CDR3 protein: CASSSLGGIAYEQYF. The CDR3 bases are TGTGCCAGCAGCTCTTTAGGGGGGATTGCCTACGAGCAGTACTTC.

This clone was detected once. The CDR3 region is CASSLGSDSNEKLFF. DNA for the CDR3: TGTGCCAGCAGTTTAGGGTCAGACAGTAATGAAAAACTGTTTTTT. This chain joins TRBV28 and TRBJ1-4; a possible D gene is TRBD1 (5 bases). There are 15 residues in the CDR3. Trimming took off 2 bases at V and 4 bases at J, with 11 bases between the two ends. Germline CDR1 is MDHEN and CDR2 is SYDVKM.

The rearrangement joins TRBV6-5 to TRBJ1-1, with D uncertain. The CDR3 spans 12 residues. V was pared by 5 bases and J by 3 bases, with 7 bases between. The V gene's germline CDR1 is MNHEY and CDR2 SVGAGI. The CDR3 loop reads CASSPGYTEAFF. CDR3 in DNA: TGTGCCAGCAGTCCCGGTTACACTGAAGCTTTCTTT.

This chain connects TRBV29-1 to TRBJ2-5; D is unresolved. From germline, CDR1 is SQVTM and CDR2 ANQGSEA. CDR3 size: 14 residues. Trimming removed 5 bases from V and 5 bases from J, with 18 bases in between. In DNA, the CDR3 is TGCAGCGTTCAGAAAGGGCTTGGGGTGGAGACCCAGTACTTC. Translation gives CSVQKGLGVETQYF.

In this sample, this clone turned up a few times. V usage is TRBV7-9 and J usage is TRBJ1-3, with D uncertain. CDR3 length: 13 amino acids. Trimming left V 5 bases short and J 3 bases short, with 8 bases between. Germline V lookup: CDR1 SEHNR, CDR2 FQNEAQ (reference sequence). The CDR3 is CASSEGNGNTIYF. CDR3 DNA sequence: TGTGCCAGCAGCGAGGGTAATGGAAACACCATATATTTT.

V and J are TRBV6-1 and TRBJ2-3, with a possible D match to TRBD1 (5 bases). V was cut by 6 bases and J by 2 bases, with 15 bases left in between. The germline CDR1 and CDR2 sequences are MNHNS and SASEGT. The CDR3 length is 15 residues. This chain's CDR3 is CASSPTGSYTDTQYF. CDR3 bases: TGTGCCAGCAGCCCTACAGGATCATACACAGATACGCAGTATTTT.

The V and J genes are TRBV9 and TRBJ1-1; the D is unclear. Trimming took off 7 bases at V and 3 bases at J, with 16 bases between the two ends. The CDR3 runs 14 residues. Germline V gene lookup returns CDR1 SGDLS and CDR2 YYNGEE. CDR3 in amino acids: CASSHGGSYTEAFF. CDR3 sequence (DNA): TGTGCCAGCTCACATGGTGGGTCGTACACTGAAGCTTTCTTT.

This chain links TRBV5-8 with TRBJ2-2; D is uncertain. With 1 base removed from V and 3 bases from J, the gap between germline ends came to 4 bases. This CDR3 has 13 amino acids. The germline CDR1 and CDR2 sequences are SGHTS and YDEGEE. DNA of the CDR3: TGTGCCAGCAGCTTGACCTACACCGGGGAGCTGTTTTTT. Amino acids: CASSLTYTGELFF. The whole variable domain, filled in from reference TRBV5-8 and TRBJ2-2, reads EAGVTQSPTHLIKTRGQQATLRCSPISGHTSVYWYQQALGLGLQFLLWYDEGEERNRGNFPPRFSGRQFPNYSSELNVNALELEDSALYLCASSLTYTGELFFGEGSRLTVL.

The chain joins TRBV2 to TRBJ2-1; no clear D gene. CDR3 length: 11 amino acids. The V end was cut by 5 bases, the J end by 7 bases, with 6 bases between. CDR1 is SNHLY and CDR2 is FYNNEI in the germline V gene. CDR3: CASSLQNEQFF. For the CDR3, the DNA is TGTGCCAGCAGTCTACAGAATGAGCAGTTCTTC. Complete variable domain (other parts from reference TRBV2 and TRBJ2-1): EPEVTQTPSHQVTQMGQEVILRCVPISNHLYFYWYRQILGQKVEFLVSFYNNEISEKSEIFDDQFSVERPDGSNFTLKIRSTKLEDSAMYFCASSLQNEQFFGPGTRLTVL.

Only one count was recorded for this clone. This sequence joins TRBV27 and TRBJ2-7, with no clear D. The CDR3 has 13 residues. In germline, CDR1 is MNHEY, CDR2 SMNVEV (reference sequence). V lost 5 bases and J 3 bases, leaving 11 bases between the germline ends. The CDR3 here is CASSPRGSYEQYF. In nucleotides, the CDR3 is TGTGCCAGCAGTCCCAGAGGCAGCTACGAGCAGTACTTC.

V is TRBV30 and J is TRBJ2-1, with 7 bases that match TRBD1. Germline CDR1 GTSNPN, CDR2 SVGIG (reference sequence). The CDR3 is made up of 13 amino acids. V gave up 0 bases and J gave up 8 bases; unmatched junction bases: 4. CDR3 amino acids: CAWSVVGGYEQFF. Here the CDR3 DNA reads TGTGCCTGGAGTGTTGTAGGGGGCTATGAGCAGTTCTTC.

V usage is TRBV27 and J usage is TRBJ2-5, with 7 positions matching TRBD1. CDR1 MNHEY and CDR2 SMNVEV come from the germline V gene (reference sequence). Losses at the gene ends were 1 base for V and 5 bases for J; bases not matched to a gene: 13. The CDR3 has 17 amino acids. The CDR3 loop is CASSLLVEGGSLETQYF. The CDR3 DNA reads TGTGCCAGCAGTTTATTGGTTGAAGGGGGCTCGTTGGAGACCCAGTACTTC.

The chain recombines TRBV6-5 with TRBJ2-2; TRBD2 might be the D (6 bases). This CDR3 comprises 14 residues. Deletions cut 6 bases from V and 6 bases from J, with 14 bases between. Germline V gene sequence: CDR1 MNHEY, CDR2 SVGAGI. The CDR3 sequence is CASSEGTYAGELFF. CDR3 DNA: TGTGCCAGCAGCGAAGGGACTTATGCCGGGGAGCTGTTTTTT.

The V gene is TRBV19, the J gene TRBJ2-1; D is undetermined. CDR1 and CDR2 (germline): LNHDA, SQIVND (reference sequence). Trimming shortened V by 5 bases and J by 4 bases, and 6 bases separated the two germline ends. CDR3 length: 12 amino acids. The CDR3, as DNA: TGTGCCAGTAGTCCCCCTTACAATGAGCAGTTCTTC. Encoded protein: CASSPPYNEQFF. Filled out from reference TRBV19 and TRBJ2-1, the complete variable domain reads DGGITQSPKYLFRKEGQNVTLSCEQNLNHDAMYWYRQDPGQGLRLIYYSQIVNDFQKGDIAEGYSVSREKKESFPLTVTSAQKNPTAFYLCASSPPYNEQFFGPGTRLTVL.

This clone was picked up one time. The chain links TRBV7-9 to TRBJ2-7; D is undetermined. The CDR3 contains 17 residues. The ends were cut back, 5 bases at V and 3 bases at J, with 23 bases in the middle. Looked up from germline, CDR1 is SEHNR and CDR2 is FQNEAQ (reference sequence). The CDR3 region has the DNA TGTGCCAGCAGCCTCCCGAGTGGGGTTGGGTCCCTCTACGAGCAGTACTTC. Its translation: CASSLPSGVGSLYEQYF.

Note on this clone: Other DNA sequences of this sample code for an identical CDR3. This sequence joins TRBV6-5 and TRBJ2-1, with 10 bases fitting TRBD2. Germline V lookup: CDR1 MNHEY, CDR2 SVGAGI. The junction had 7 bases not matched to a gene; V was cut back by 2 bases and J by 6 bases. The CDR3 is 16 residues long. CDR3 loop: CASSYQGTSASNEQFF. In DNA form, the CDR3 reads TGTGCCAGCAGTTACCAGGGGACTAGCGCCTCCAATGAGCAGTTCTTC.